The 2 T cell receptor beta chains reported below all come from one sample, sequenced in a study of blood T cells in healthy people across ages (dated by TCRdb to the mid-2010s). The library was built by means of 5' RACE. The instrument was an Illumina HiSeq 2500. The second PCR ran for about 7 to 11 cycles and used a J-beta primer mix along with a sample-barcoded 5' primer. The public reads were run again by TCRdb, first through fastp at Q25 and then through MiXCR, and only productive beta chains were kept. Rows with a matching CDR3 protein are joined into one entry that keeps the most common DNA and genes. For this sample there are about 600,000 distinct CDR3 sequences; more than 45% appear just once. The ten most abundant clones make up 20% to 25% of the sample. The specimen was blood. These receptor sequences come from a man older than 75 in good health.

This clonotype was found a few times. The chain's CDR3 is CASSRPRDRGTSGTHEQYF. The CDR3 nucleotides read TGTGCCAGCAGCAGACCCCGGGACAGGGGGACTAGCGGAACTCACGAGCAGTACTTC. The rearrangement joins TRBV6-1 to TRBJ2-7; either TRBD1 or TRBD2 may fit D (11 bases each). Trimming removed 6 bases at V and 5 bases at J, with 32 bases between. The CDR3 is made up of 19 amino acids. Germline V gives CDR1 MNHNS, CDR2 SASEGT.

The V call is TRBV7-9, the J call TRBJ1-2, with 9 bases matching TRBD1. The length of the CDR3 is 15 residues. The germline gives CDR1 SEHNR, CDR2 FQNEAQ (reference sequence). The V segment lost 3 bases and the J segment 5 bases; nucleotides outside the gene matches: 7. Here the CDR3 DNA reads TGTGCCAGCAGCTTCGTGGGGGGACAGGGATATGGCTACACCTTC. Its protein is CASSFVGGQGYGYTF.